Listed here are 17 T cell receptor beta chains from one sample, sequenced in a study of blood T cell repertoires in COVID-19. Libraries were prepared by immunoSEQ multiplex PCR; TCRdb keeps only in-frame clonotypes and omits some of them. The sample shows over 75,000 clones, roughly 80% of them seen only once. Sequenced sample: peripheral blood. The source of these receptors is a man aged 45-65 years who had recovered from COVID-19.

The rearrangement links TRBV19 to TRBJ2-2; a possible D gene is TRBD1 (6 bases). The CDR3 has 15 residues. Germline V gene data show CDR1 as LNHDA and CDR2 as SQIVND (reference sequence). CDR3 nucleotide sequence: TGTGCAGCCGCAAAGGGGAGCCCAGGGGCCGGGGAGCTGTTTTTT. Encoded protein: CAAAKGSPGAGELFF.

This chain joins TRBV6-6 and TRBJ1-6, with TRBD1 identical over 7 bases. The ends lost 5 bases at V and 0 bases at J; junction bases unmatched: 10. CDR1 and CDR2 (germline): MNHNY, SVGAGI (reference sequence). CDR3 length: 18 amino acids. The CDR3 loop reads CASSRTGVHTSYNSPLHF. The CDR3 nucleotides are TGTGCCAGCAGTCGGACAGGAGTACATACCTCCTATAATTCACCCCTCCACTTT.

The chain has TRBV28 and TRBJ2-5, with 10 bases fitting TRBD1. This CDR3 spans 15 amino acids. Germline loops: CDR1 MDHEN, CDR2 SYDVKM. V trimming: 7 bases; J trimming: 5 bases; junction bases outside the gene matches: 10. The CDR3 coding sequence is TGTGCCAGCATACCCGGGACAGGGGTGCGGGAGACCCAGTACTTC. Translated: CASIPGTGVRETQYF. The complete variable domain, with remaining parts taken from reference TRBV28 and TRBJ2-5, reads DVKVTQSSRYLVKRTGEKVFLECVQDMDHENMFWYRQDPGLGLRLIYFSYDVKMKEKGDIPEGYSVSREKKERFSLILESASTNQTSMYLCASIPGTGVRETQYFGPGTRLLVL.

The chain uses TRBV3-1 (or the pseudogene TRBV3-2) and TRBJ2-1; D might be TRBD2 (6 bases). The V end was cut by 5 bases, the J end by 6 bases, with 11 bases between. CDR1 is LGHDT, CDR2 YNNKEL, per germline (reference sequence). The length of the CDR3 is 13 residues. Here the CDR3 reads CASSGDSVNEQFF. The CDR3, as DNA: TGTGCCAGCAGCGGGGACTCCGTCAATGAGCAGTTCTTC.

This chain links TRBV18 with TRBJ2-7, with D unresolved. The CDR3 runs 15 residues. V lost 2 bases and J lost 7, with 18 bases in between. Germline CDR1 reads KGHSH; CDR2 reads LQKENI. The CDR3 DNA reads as TGTGCCAGCTCACCAGGTCGGCAGGATCCGAGTGAGCAGTACTTC. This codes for CASSPGRQDPSEQYF.

This CDR3 reads CASSMEGQGYNEQFF. The DNA for the CDR3 is TGTGCCAGTAGTATGGAAGGGCAGGGCTACAATGAGCAGTTCTTC. This chain joins TRBV19 and TRBJ2-1; D possibly corresponds to TRBD1 (5 bases). The CDR3 runs 15 residues. V was clipped by 3 bases and J by 3 bases, with 12 bases between them. CDR1 and CDR2 from the germline V gene are LNHDA and SQIVND (reference sequence).

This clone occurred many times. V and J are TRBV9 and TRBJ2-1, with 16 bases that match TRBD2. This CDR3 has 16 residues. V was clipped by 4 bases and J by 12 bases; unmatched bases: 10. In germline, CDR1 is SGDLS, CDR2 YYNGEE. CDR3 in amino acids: CASSPRGLAGGNRQFF. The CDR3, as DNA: TGTGCCAGCAGCCCTAGGGGACTAGCGGGGGGGAATCGGCAGTTCTTC.

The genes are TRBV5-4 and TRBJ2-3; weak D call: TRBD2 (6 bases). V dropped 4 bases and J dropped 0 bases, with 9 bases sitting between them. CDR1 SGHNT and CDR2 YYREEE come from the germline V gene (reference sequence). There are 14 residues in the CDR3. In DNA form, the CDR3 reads TGTGCCAGCAGCGGCAGCGGGAGCACAGATACGCAGTATTTT. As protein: CASSGSGSTDTQYF.

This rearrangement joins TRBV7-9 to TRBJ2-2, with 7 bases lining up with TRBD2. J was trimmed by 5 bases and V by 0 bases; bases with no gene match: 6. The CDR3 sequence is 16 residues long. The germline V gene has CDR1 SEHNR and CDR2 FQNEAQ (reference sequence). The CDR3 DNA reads TGTGCCAGCAGCTTAGCCGGGCGGGGGAGAACCGGGGAGCTGTTTTTT. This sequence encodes CASSLAGRGRTGELFF.

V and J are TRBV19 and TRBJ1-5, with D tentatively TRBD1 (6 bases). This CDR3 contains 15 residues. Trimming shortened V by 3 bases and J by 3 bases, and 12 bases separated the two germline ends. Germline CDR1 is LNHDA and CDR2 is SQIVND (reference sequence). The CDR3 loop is CASSMQQGTNQPQHF. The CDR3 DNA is TGTGCCAGTAGTATGCAACAGGGTACCAATCAGCCCCAGCATTTT.

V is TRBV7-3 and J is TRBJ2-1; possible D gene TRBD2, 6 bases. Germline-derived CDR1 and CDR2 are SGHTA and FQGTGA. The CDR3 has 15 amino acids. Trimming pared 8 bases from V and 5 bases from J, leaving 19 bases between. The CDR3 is CASSSGVGPNNEQFF. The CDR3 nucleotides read TGTGCCAGCTCTTCGGGAGTGGGGCCCAACAATGAGCAGTTCTTC. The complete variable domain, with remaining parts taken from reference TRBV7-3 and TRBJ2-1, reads GAGVSQTPSNKVTEKGKYVELRCDPISGHTALYWYRQSLGQGPEFLIYFQGTGAADDSGLPNDRFFAVRPEGSVSTLKIQRTERGDSAVYLCASSSGVGPNNEQFFGPGTRLTVL.

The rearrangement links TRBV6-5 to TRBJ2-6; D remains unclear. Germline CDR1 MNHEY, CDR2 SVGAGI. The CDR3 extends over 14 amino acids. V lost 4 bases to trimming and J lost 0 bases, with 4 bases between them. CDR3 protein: CASSLDSGANVLTF. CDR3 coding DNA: TGTGCCAGCAGTTTAGACTCTGGGGCCAACGTCCTGACTTTC.

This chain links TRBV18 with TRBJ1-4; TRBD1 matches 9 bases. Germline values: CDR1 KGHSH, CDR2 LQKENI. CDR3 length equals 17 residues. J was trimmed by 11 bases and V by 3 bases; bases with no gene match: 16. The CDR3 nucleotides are TGTGCCAGCTCACCCCTCACCCTCGGGACAGGGTCCCGTAAACTGTTTTTT. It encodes CASSPLTLGTGSRKLFF.

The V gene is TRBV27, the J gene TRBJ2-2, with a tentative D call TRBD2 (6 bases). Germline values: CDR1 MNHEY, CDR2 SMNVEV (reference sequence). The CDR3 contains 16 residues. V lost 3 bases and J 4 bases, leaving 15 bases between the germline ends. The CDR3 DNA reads TGTGCCAGCAGTTTGAGTGGAGGGAGACGCACCGGGGAGCTGTTTTTT. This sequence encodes CASSLSGGRRTGELFF.

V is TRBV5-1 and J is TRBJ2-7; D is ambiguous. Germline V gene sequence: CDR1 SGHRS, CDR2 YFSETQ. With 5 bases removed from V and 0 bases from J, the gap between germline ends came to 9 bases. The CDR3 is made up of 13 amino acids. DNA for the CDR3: TGCGCCAGCAGTGAGGAACACTCCTACGAGCAGTACTTC. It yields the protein CASSEEHSYEQYF.

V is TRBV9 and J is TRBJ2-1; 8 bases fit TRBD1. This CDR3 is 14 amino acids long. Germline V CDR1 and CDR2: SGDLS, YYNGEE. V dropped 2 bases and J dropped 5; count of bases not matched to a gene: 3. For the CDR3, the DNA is TGTGCCAGCAGCGTCCAGGGGGCCCACAATGAGCAGTTCTTC. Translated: CASSVQGAHNEQFF.

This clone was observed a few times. In DNA form, the CDR3 reads TGTGCCAGCAGCGTAAACGGGGACTATTACAATGAGCAGTTCTTC. This sequence encodes CASSVNGDYYNEQFF. The chain joins TRBV9 to TRBJ2-1, with TRBD2 matching over 7 bases. This CDR3 is built from 15 residues. Per the germline V gene, CDR1 is SGDLS and CDR2 is YYNGEE. V dropped 1 base and J dropped 4; count of bases not matched to a gene: 5.